The entry below describes one T cell receptor (beta chain). Germline V lookup: CDR1 GTSNPN, CDR2 SVGIG (reference sequence). The CDR3 extends over 14 amino acids. V lost 2 bases and J 8 bases, leaving 18 bases between the germline ends. Clones were sequenced by immunoSEQ multiplex PCR, and TCRdb holds only the in-frame ones, with some missing. Of some 2,000,000 clones listed, approximately 94% were seen once; the top ten hold around 0.13%. These data originate in a study of shared clonotypes between healthy human individuals. This chain connects TRBV30 to TRBJ1-2, with D tentatively TRBD1 (5 bases). Sequenced material: naive CD4+ T cells sorted from blood. As for subset: CD45RA+ positively selected. The receptor comes from a man between 18 and 35 years old in good health. CDR3 protein: CAWSTRNFWGGYTF. In nucleotides, the CDR3 is TGTGCCTGGAGTACCCGGAATTTCTGGGGGGGCTACACCTTC.